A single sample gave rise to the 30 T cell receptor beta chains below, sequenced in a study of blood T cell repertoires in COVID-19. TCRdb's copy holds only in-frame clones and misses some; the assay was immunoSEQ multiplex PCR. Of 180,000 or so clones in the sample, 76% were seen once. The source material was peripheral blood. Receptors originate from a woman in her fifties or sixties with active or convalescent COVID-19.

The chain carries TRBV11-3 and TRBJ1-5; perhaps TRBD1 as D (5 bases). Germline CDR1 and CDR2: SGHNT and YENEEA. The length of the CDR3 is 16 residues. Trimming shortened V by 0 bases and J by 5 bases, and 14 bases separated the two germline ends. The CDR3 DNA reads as TGTGCCAGCAGCTTAGAAGCAGGGTCGAAGTATCAGCCCCAGCATTTT. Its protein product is CASSLEAGSKYQPQHF.

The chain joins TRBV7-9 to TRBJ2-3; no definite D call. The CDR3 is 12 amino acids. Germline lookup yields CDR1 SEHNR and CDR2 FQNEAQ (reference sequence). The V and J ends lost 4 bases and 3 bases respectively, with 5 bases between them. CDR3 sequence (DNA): TGTGCCAGCAGCTACACGACAGATACGCAGTATTTT. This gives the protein CASSYTTDTQYF.

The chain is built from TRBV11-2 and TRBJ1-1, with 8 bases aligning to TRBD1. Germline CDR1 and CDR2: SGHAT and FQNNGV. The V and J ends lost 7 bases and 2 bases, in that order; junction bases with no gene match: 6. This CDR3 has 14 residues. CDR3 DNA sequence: TGTGCCAGCAAGGGACAGGCCCACAACACTGAAGCTTTCTTT. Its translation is CASKGQAHNTEAFF.

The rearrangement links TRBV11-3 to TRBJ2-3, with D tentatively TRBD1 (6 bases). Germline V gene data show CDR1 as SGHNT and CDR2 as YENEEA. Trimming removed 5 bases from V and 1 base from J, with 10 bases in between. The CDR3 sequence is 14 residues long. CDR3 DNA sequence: TGTGCCAGCAGCCGGGGACAACGCACAGATACGCAGTATTTT. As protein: CASSRGQRTDTQYF.

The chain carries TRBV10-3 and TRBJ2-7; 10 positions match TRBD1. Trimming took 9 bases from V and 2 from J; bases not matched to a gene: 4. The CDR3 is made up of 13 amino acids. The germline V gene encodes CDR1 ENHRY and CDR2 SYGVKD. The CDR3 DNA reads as TGTGCCATAGGGACAGGGGAGACCTACGAGCAGTACTTC. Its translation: CAIGTGETYEQYF.

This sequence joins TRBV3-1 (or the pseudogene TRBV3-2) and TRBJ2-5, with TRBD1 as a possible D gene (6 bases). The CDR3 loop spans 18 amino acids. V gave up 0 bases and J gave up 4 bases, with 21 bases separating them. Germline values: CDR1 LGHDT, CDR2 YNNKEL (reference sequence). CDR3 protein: CASSQDRWSWDKGETQYF. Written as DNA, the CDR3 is TGTGCCAGCAGCCAAGATCGCTGGAGTTGGGACAAGGGAGAGACCCAGTACTTC.

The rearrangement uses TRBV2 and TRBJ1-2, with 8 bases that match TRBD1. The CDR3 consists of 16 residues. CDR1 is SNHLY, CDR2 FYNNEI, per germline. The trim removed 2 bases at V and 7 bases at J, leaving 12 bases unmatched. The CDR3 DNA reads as TGTGCCAGCAGTGAAATTGGGGGTCAGGGGGCTGGTGGCTACACCTTC. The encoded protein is CASSEIGGQGAGGYTF.

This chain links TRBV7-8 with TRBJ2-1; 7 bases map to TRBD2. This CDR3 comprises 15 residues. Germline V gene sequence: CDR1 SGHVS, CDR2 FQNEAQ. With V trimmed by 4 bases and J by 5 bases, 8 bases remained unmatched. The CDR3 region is CASSSPPSGNNEQFF. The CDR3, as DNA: TGTGCCAGCAGCTCCCCGCCTAGCGGCAACAATGAGCAGTTCTTC. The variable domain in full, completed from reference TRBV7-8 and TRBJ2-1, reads GAGVSQSPRYKVAKRGQDVALRCDPISGHVSLFWYQQALGQGPEFLTYFQNEAQLDKSGLPSDRFFAERPEGSVSTLKIQRTQQEDSAVYLCASSSPPSGNNEQFFGPGTRLTVL.

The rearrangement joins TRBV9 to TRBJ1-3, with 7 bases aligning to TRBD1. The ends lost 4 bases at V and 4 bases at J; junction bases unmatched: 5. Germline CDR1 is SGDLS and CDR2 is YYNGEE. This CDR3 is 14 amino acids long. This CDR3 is CASSPETGGNTIYF. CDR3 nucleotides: TGTGCCAGCAGCCCAGAGACAGGGGGAAACACCATATATTTT.

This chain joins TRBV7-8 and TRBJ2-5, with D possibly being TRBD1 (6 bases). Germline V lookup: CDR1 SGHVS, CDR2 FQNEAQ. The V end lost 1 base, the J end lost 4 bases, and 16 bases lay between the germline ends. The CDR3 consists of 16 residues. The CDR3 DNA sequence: TGTGCCAGCAGCTTAGGGGGGCAGGGGTCGGTAGAGACCCAGTACTTC. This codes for CASSLGGQGSVETQYF.

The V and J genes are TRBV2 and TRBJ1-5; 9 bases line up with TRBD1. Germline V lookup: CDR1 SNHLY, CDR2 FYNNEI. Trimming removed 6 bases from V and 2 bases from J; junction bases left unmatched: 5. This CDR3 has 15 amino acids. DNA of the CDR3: TGTGCCAGCAGGCCGACAGGGGGTGGCAATCAGCCCCAGCATTTT. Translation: CASRPTGGGNQPQHF.

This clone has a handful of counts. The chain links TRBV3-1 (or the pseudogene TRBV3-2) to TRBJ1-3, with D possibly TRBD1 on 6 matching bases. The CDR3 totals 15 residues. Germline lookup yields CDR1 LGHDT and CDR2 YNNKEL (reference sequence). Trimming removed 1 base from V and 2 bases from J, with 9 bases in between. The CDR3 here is CASSQVRTAGNTIYF. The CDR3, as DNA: TGTGCCAGCAGCCAAGTTAGGACAGCTGGAAACACCATATATTTT.

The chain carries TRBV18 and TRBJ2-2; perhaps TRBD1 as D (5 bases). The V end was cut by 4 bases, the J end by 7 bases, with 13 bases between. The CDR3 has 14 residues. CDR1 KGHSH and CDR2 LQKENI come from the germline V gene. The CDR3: CASSLGLDSGELFF. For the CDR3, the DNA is TGTGCCAGCTCACTGGGCCTCGACAGCGGGGAGCTGTTTTTT. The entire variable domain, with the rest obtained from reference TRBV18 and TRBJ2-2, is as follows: NAGVMQNPRHLVRRRGQEARLRCSPMKGHSHVYWYRQLPEEGLKFMVYLQKENIIDESGMPKERFSAEFPKEGPSILRIQQVVRGDSAAYFCASSLGLDSGELFFGEGSRLTVL.

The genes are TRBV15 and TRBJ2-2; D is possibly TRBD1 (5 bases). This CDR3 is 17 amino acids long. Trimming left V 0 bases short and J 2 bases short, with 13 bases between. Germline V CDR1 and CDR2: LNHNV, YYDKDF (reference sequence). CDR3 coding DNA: TGTGCCACCAGCAGAGAGGGCGGACACCTCAACACCGGGGAGCTGTTTTTT. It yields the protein CATSREGGHLNTGELFF.

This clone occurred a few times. The CDR3 DNA reads as TGCAGTGCTAGTTTCCAGAACACCGGGGAGCTGTTTTTT. Its protein is CSASFQNTGELFF. The rearrangement uses TRBV20-1 and TRBJ2-2; the D is unclear. The V gene lost 3 bases and the J gene lost 1 base, with 6 bases spanning the gap. The germline V gene has CDR1 DFQATT and CDR2 SNEGSKA (reference sequence). The CDR3 spans 13 residues.

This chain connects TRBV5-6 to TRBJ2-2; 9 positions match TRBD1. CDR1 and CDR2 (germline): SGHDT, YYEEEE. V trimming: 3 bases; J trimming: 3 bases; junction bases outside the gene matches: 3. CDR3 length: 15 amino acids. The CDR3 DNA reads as TGTGCCAGCAGCTCCGGGACAGGGTACACCGGGGAGCTGTTTTTT. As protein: CASSSGTGYTGELFF.

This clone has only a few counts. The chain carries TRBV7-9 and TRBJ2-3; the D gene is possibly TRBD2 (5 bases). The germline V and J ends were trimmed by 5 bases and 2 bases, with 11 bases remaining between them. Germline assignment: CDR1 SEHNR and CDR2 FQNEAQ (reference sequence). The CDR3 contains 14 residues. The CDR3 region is CASSPSSATDTQYF. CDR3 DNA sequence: TGTGCCAGCAGCCCTAGTAGCGCCACAGATACGCAGTATTTT.

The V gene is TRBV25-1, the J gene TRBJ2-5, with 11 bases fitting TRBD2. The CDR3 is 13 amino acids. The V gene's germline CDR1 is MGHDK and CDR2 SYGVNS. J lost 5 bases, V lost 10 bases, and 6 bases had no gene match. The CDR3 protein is CATQLAGEETQYF. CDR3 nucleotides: TGTGCCACTCAACTAGCGGGGGAGGAGACCCAGTACTTC.

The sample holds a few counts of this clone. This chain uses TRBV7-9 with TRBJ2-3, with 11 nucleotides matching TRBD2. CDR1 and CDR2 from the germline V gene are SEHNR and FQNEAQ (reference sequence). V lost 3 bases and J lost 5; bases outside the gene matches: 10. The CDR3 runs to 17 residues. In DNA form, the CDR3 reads TGTGCCAGCAGCTTTCCTAGCGGGGGGCTGTCGGGAGATACGCAGTATTTT. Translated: CASSFPSGGLSGDTQYF.

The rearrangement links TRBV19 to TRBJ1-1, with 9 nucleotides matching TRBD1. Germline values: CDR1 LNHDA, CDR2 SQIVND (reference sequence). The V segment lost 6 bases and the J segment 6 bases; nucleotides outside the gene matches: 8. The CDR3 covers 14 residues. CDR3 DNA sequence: TGTGCCAGTAGGGACAGGGGTAGGATCGCTGAAGCTTTCTTT. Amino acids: CASRDRGRIAEAFF.

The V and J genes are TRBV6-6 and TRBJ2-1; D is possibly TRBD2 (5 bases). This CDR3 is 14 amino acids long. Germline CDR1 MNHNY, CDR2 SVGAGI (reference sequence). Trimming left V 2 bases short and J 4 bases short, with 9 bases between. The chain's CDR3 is CASSYRGLYNEQFF. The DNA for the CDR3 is TGTGCCAGCAGTTACCGAGGGCTATACAATGAGCAGTTCTTC.

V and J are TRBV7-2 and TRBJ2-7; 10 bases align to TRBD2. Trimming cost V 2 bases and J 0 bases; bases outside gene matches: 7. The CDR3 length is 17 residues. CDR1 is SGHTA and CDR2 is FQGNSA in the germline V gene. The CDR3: CASSLRTSGKSSYEQYF. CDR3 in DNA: TGTGCCAGCAGCTTAAGAACTAGCGGGAAGAGCTCCTACGAGCAGTACTTC. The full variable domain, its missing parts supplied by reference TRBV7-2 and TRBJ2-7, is GAGVSQSPSNKVTEKGKDVELRCDPISGHTALYWYRQSLGQGLEFLIYFQGNSAPDKSGLPSDRFSAERTGGSVSTLTIQRTQQEDSAVYLCASSLRTSGKSSYEQYFGPGTRLTVT.

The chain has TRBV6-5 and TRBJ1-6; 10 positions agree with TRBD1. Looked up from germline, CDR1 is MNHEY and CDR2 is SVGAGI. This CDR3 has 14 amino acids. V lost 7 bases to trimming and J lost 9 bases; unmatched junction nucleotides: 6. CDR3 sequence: CASTPGQGTSPLHF. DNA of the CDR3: TGTGCCAGCACCCCGGGACAGGGGACTTCACCCCTCCACTTT.

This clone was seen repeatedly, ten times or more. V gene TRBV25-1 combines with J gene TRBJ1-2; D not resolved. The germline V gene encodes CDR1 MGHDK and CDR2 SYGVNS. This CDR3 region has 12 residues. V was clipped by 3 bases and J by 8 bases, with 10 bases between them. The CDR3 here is CASSDLSGGYTF. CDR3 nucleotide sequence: TGTGCCAGCAGTGACCTCTCTGGCGGCTACACCTTC.

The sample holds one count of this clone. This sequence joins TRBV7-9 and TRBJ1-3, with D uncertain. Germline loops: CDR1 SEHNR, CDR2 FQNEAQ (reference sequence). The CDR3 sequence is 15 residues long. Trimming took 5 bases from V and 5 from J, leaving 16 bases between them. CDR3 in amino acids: CASSPATGSRNTIYF. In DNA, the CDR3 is TGTGCCAGCAGCCCCGCGACGGGTTCTCGAAACACCATATATTTT. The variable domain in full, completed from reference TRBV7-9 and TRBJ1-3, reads DTGVSQNPRHKITKRGQNVTFRCDPISEHNRLYWYRQTLGQGPEFLTYFQNEAQLEKSRLLSDRFSAERPKGSFSTLEIQRTEQGDSAMYLCASSPATGSRNTIYFGEGSWLTVV.

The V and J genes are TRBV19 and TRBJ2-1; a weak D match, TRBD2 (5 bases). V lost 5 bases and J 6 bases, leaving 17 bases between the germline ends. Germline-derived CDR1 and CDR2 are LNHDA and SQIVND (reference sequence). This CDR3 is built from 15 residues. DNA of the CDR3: TGTGCCAGTAGTGAGGCCAGCGGAGGCGGCAATGAGCAGTTCTTC. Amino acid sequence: CASSEASGGGNEQFF. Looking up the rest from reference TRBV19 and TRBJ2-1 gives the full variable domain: DGGITQSPKYLFRKEGQNVTLSCEQNLNHDAMYWYRQDPGQGLRLIYYSQIVNDFQKGDIAEGYSVSREKKESFPLTVTSAQKNPTAFYLCASSEASGGGNEQFFGPGTRLTVL.

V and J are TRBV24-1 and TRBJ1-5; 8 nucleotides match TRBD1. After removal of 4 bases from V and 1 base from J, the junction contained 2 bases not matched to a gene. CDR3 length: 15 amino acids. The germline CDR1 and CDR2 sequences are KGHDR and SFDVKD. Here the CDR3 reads CATSEAGGSNQPQHF. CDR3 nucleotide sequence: TGTGCCACCAGTGAGGCAGGGGGCAGCAATCAGCCCCAGCATTTT.

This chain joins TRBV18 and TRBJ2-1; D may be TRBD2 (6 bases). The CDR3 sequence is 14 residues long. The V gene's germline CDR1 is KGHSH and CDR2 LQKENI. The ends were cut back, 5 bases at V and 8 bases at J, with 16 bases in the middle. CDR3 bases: TGTGCCAGCTCAAGGACGGGGGAATACGATGAGCAGTTCTTC. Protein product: CASSRTGEYDEQFF.

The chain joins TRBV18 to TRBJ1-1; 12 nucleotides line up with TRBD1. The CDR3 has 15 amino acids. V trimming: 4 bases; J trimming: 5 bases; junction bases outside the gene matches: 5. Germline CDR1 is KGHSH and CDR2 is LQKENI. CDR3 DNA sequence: TGTGCCAGCTCACAGGGACAGGGGGCATTGACTGAAGCTTTCTTT. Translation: CASSQGQGALTEAFF.

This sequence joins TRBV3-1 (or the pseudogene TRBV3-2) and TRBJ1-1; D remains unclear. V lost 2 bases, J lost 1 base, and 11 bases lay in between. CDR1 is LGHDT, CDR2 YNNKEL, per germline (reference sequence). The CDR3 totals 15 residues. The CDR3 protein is CASSQNRQGNTEAFF. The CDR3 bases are TGTGCCAGCAGCCAAAACAGACAAGGGAACACTGAAGCTTTCTTT.